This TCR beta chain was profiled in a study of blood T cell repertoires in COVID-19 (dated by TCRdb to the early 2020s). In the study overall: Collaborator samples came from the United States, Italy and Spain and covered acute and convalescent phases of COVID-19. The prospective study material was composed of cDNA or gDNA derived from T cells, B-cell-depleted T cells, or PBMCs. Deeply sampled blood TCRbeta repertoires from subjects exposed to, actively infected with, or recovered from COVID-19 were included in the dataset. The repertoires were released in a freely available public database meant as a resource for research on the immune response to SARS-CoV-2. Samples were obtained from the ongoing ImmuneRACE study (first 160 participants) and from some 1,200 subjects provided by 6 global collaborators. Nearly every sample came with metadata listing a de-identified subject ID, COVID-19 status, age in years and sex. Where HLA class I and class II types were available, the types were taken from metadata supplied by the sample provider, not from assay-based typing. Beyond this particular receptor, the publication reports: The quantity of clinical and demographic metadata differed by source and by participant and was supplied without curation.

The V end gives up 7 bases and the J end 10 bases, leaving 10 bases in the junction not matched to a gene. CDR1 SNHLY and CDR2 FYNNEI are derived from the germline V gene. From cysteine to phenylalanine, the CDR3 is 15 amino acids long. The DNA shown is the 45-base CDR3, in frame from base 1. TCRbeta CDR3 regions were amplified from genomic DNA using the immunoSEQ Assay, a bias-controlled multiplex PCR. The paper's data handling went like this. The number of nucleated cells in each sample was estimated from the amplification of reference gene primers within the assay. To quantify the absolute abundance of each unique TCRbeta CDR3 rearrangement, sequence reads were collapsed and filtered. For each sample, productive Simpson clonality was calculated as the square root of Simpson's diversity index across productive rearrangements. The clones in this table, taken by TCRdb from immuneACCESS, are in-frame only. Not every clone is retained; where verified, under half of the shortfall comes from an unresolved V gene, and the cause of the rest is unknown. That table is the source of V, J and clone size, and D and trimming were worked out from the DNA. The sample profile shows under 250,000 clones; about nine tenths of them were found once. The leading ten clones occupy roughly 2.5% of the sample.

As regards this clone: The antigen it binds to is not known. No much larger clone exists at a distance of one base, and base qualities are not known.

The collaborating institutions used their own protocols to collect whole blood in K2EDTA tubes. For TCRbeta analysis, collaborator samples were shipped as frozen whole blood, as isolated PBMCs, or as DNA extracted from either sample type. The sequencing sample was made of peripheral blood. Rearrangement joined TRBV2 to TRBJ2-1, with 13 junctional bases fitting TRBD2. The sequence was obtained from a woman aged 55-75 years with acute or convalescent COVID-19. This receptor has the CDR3 CASNFRGLAGREQFF. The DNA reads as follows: TGTGCCAGCAACTTCAGGGGACTAGCGGGGAGGGAGCAGTTCTTC.